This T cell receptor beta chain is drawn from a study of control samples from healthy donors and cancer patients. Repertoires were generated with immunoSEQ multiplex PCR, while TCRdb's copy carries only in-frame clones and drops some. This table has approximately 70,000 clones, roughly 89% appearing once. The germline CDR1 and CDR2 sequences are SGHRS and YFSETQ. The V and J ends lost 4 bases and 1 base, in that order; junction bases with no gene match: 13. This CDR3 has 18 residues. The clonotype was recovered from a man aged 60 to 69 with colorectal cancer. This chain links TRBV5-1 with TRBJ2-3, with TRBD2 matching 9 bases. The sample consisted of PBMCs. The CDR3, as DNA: TGCGCCAGCAGCCTACCCCAAGGCCAGCGGGGGGGCACAGATACGCAGTATTTT. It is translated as CASSLPQGQRGGTDTQYF.